These 7 T cell receptor beta chains share one sample of origin, sequenced in a study of T-cell memory formation after mild COVID-19. TCRdb reanalysed the 5' RACE reads using MiXCR and keeps one entry per CDR3 protein. The profile covers 380,000 or so distinct CDR3 sequences, with around 14% appearing a single time and roughly a fifth taken by the ten largest. Sequenced: PBMCs or a T cell subset sorted from them (not recorded which). Every receptor here comes from a man in his late teens or twenties who had mild COVID-19 (a few samples of this study predate the infection). Cell type and time point are not known.

The chain joins TRBV7-9 to TRBJ1-1, with D perhaps matching TRBD1 (6 bases). Per the germline V gene, CDR1 is SEHNR and CDR2 is FQNEAQ (reference sequence). V was cut by 5 bases and J by 1 base, with 8 bases left in between. CDR3 length equals 13 residues. In DNA form, the CDR3 reads TGTGCCAGCAGCCCGGGGGCGAACACTGAAGCTTTCTTT. Translation gives CASSPGANTEAFF.

The genes are TRBV7-9 and TRBJ1-5, with D perhaps matching TRBD1 (5 bases). The CDR3 runs 14 residues. Trimming left V 1 base short and J 7 bases short, with 11 bases between. Looked up from germline, CDR1 is SEHNR and CDR2 is FQNEAQ (reference sequence). CDR3 protein: CASSLGRAAQPQHF. Written as DNA, the CDR3 is TGTGCCAGCAGCTTAGGCAGGGCGGCACAGCCCCAGCATTTT.

This sequence joins TRBV28 and TRBJ2-7, with 11 positions matching TRBD2. Germline values: CDR1 MDHEN, CDR2 SYDVKM. This CDR3 contains 14 residues. V trimming: 6 bases; J trimming: 3 bases; junction bases outside the gene matches: 4. For the CDR3, the DNA is TGTGCCAGCAGCCACGGGACTAGCGGCTACGAGCAGTACTTC. Protein product: CASSHGTSGYEQYF.

V is TRBV15 and J is TRBJ1-1, with 7 bases matching TRBD1. The germline V gene encodes CDR1 LNHNV and CDR2 YYDKDF (reference sequence). There are 16 residues in the CDR3. V lost 2 bases to trimming and J lost 0 bases; unmatched junction nucleotides: 6. CDR3 residues: CATSRRTGVMNTEAFF. In nucleotides, the CDR3 is TGTGCCACCAGCAGACGAACAGGGGTCATGAACACTGAAGCTTTCTTT. Using reference TRBV15 and TRBJ1-1 for the parts outside the CDR3, the full variable domain is DAMVIQNPRYQVTQFGKPVTLSCSQTLNHNVMYWYQQKSSQAPKLLFHYYDKDFNNEADTPDNFQSRRPNTSFCFLDIRSPGLGDTAMYLCATSRRTGVMNTEAFFGQGTRLTVV.

The rearrangement joins TRBV25-1 to TRBJ1-2, with unresolved D. This CDR3 is 13 amino acids long. V gave up 3 bases and J gave up 7 bases, with 12 bases separating them. Germline V gives CDR1 MGHDK, CDR2 SYGVNS. The CDR3 region is CASSDSAAGGYTF. CDR3 in DNA: TGTGCCAGCAGTGATTCGGCCGCGGGTGGCTACACCTTC.

The V call is TRBV15, the J call TRBJ1-2, with D maybe TRBD1 (6 bases). The ends were cut back, 0 bases at V and 8 bases at J, with 13 bases in the middle. Germline values: CDR1 LNHNV, CDR2 YYDKDF (reference sequence). The CDR3 is made up of 14 amino acids. This CDR3 is CATSRDQGPGGYTF. CDR3 sequence (DNA): TGTGCCACCAGCAGAGATCAGGGGCCCGGCGGCTACACCTTC.

This clonotype was observed a handful of times. The chain employs TRBV5-1 and TRBJ2-1; tentatively, D is TRBD1 (5 bases). V shed 0 bases and J shed 7 bases, with 11 bases lying between them. The CDR3 covers 14 residues. Germline V gene sequence: CDR1 SGHRS, CDR2 YFSETQ. This chain's CDR3 is CASSLAQETNEQFF. CDR3 bases: TGCGCCAGCAGCTTGGCACAGGAGACTAATGAGCAGTTCTTC.